Listed below are T cell receptor beta chains from one sample, sequenced in a study of T cell responses to AZD1222 COVID-19 vaccine. Libraries were prepared by immunoSEQ multiplex PCR; TCRdb keeps only in-frame clonotypes and omits some of them. The sample includes roughly 150,000 clones, over 90% seen only once; the top ten take just over 5%. The source was peripheral blood, collected on day 0 of AZD1222 vaccination. These receptors came from an adult in good health. The CDR3 runs from the conserved cysteine through the conserved F or W. A D gene is named only where the DNA matches it firmly. A clone size is listed for some rows: how often the clone was seen (once, few, many), or a class if it is expanded.

d_gene: .; j_gene: TRBJ1-3; abundance: once; v_gene: TRBV28; CDR3nt: TGTGCCAGCAAGGACAGATTCTCTGGAAACACCATATATTTT; CDR3aa: CASKDRFSGNTIYF
d_gene: .; j_gene: TRBJ1-2; abundance: .; v_gene: TRBV12-3/TRBV12-4; CDR3nt: TGTGCCAGCAGCCCGGGCGGGAACTATGGCTACACCTTC; CDR3aa: CASSPGGNYGYTF
d_gene: TRBD1; j_gene: TRBJ1-3; abundance: .; v_gene: TRBV7-9; CDR3nt: TGTGCCGTACTAGGACAGGGCGATCTTAGGTCTGGAAACACCATATATTTT; CDR3aa: CAVLGQGDLRSGNTIYF
d_gene: TRBD1; j_gene: TRBJ2-7; abundance: .; v_gene: TRBV5-1; CDR3nt: TGCGCCAGCAGCTTGGCGGGAGGGACAGGGGGCCACTTC; CDR3aa: CASSLAGGTGGHF
d_gene: .; j_gene: TRBJ1-3; abundance: .; v_gene: TRBV3-1/TRBV3-2; CDR3nt: TGTGCCAGCAGCTACGGACTCGGAAGCACCATATATTTT; CDR3aa: CASSYGLGSTIYF
d_gene: TRBD2; j_gene: TRBJ2-5; abundance: once; v_gene: TRBV12-5; CDR3nt: TGTGCTAGTGGTTTGGGGCCCCCGGGACTAGTCTTAGAGACCCAGTACTTC; CDR3aa: CASGLGPPGLVLETQYF
d_gene: .; j_gene: TRBJ1-3; abundance: .; v_gene: TRBV30; CDR3nt: TGTGCCTGGAGTGTTATCTCTGGAAACACCATATATTTT; CDR3aa: CAWSVISGNTIYF
d_gene: .; j_gene: TRBJ2-3; abundance: .; v_gene: TRBV18; CDR3nt: TGTGCCAGCTCACTCTCGGGGAACCTAGGGCAGTATTTT; CDR3aa: CASSLSGNLGQYF
d_gene: .; j_gene: TRBJ1-1; abundance: .; v_gene: TRBV6-4; CDR3nt: TGTGCCAGCAGTGGCCTCAGGGTAACGAACACTGAAGCTTTCTTT; CDR3aa: CASSGLRVTNTEAFF
d_gene: TRBD2; j_gene: TRBJ2-1; abundance: .; v_gene: TRBV29-1; CDR3nt: TGCAGCGTTATAGCGGGAGTTGGGAACAATGAGCAGTTCTTC; CDR3aa: CSVIAGVGNNEQFF
d_gene: .; j_gene: TRBJ1-5; abundance: .; v_gene: TRBV7-9; CDR3nt: TGTGCCAGCAGCAAGGCTGGGAATCAGCCCCAGCATTTT; CDR3aa: CASSKAGNQPQHF